What follows are 18 T cell receptor beta chains derived from one specimen sequenced in a study of shared clonotypes between healthy human individuals (dated by TCRdb to 2018 to 2020). Library construction relied on the immunoSEQ multiplex PCR assay. What TCRdb holds here is the immuneACCESS table cut down to in-frame rearrangements. Part of the clones is not present; checked against another copy, under half of the missing clones reflect an unresolved V gene, and the others are unexplained. In this sample the table shows over 700,000 clones, about two thirds of which occur a single time. The top ten clonotypes cover approximately 2% of the sample. The sample consisted of memory CD4+ T cells sorted from blood. The sample's cell subset or site label is to be understood as: CD45RA-negative fraction. All receptors derive from a woman younger than 45 in good health.

The J gene is TRBJ2-2, the V gene TRBV19, with D maybe TRBD1 (5 bases). The CDR3 loop spans 14 amino acids. Germline CDR1 LNHDA, CDR2 SQIVND (reference sequence). The germline V and J ends were trimmed by 2 bases and 4 bases, with 8 bases remaining between them. CDR3 in DNA: TGTGCCAGTAGTATAAGGGGAATCACCGGGGAGCTGTTTTTT. Protein: CASSIRGITGELFF.

The V call is TRBV18, the J call TRBJ1-2; TRBD1 aligns across 8 bases. CDR3 length: 16 amino acids. CDR1 and CDR2 from the germline V gene are KGHSH and LQKENI. Germline trimming cut 5 bases from V and 6 bases from J; bases unmatched to any gene: 14. The DNA of the CDR3 is TGTGCCAGCTCATCCGGGACAGGAAGTCCGAAAGATGGCTACACCTTC. Translated: CASSSGTGSPKDGYTF. Complete variable domain (other parts from reference TRBV18 and TRBJ1-2): NAGVMQNPRHLVRRRGQEARLRCSPMKGHSHVYWYRQLPEEGLKFMVYLQKENIIDESGMPKERFSAEFPKEGPSILRIQQVVRGDSAAYFCASSSGTGSPKDGYTFGSGTRLTVV.

The V and J genes are TRBV27 and TRBJ2-1; the match to TRBD1 covers 10 bases. Germline CDR1 reads MNHEY; CDR2 reads SMNVEV (reference sequence). The CDR3 runs to 15 residues. The V gene end was trimmed by 7 bases and the J gene end by 4 bases; junction bases not matched to a gene: 7. CDR3 protein: CASTLDRGTYNEQFF. As DNA, the CDR3 is TGTGCCAGCACCTTGGACAGGGGGACGTACAATGAGCAGTTCTTC.

A word on this clone: Other DNA sequences of this sample code for an identical CDR3. V usage is TRBV2 and J usage is TRBJ1-5; D possibly corresponds to TRBD1 (6 bases). CDR1 is SNHLY and CDR2 is FYNNEI in the germline V gene. The CDR3 loop spans 13 amino acids. Trimming stripped 6 bases from V and 5 bases from J, with 11 bases between. CDR3 protein: CASRGQGDQPQHF. Here the CDR3 DNA reads TGTGCCAGCAGGGGACAAGGAGATCAGCCCCAGCATTTT.

The chain links TRBV9 to TRBJ1-5; 7 nucleotides match TRBD1. Germline CDR1 reads SGDLS; CDR2 reads YYNGEE. The trim removed 0 bases at V and 4 bases at J, leaving 10 bases unmatched. The length of the CDR3 is 17 residues. The CDR3 region is CASSVGLGTVGNQPQHF. CDR3 sequence (DNA): TGTGCCAGCAGCGTAGGCCTGGGGACAGTTGGAAATCAGCCCCAGCATTTT.

CDR3 sequence reads: CASSRDRLYEQYF. The CDR3 DNA follows: TGTGCCAGCAGCCGAGACAGGCTTTACGAGCAGTACTTC. V gene TRBV6-1 combines with J gene TRBJ2-7, with D possibly matching TRBD1 (6 bases). Trimming cost V 6 bases and J 4 bases, with 13 bases left between them. This CDR3 contains 13 residues. Germline loops: CDR1 MNHNS, CDR2 SASEGT.

This chain uses TRBV7-2 with TRBJ2-1; 10 bases are shared with TRBD2. This CDR3 region has 16 residues. J lost 4 bases, V lost 5 bases, and 8 bases had no gene match. Germline V gene sequence: CDR1 SGHTA, CDR2 FQGNSA. The chain's CDR3 is CASSTASGSSYNEQFF. CDR3 in DNA: TGTGCCAGCAGCACCGCTAGCGGGAGTTCGTACAATGAGCAGTTCTTC.

This clone was recorded a few times. Other DNA sequences in the same sample also yield this CDR3. The chain combines TRBV6-5 with TRBJ2-3, with unresolved D. The germline CDR1 and CDR2 sequences are MNHEY and SVGAGI. V was shortened by 2 bases and J by 0 bases, with 3 bases between the two germline ends. The CDR3 is made up of 13 amino acids. CDR3 in amino acids: CASSYLSTDTQYF. CDR3 nucleotide sequence: TGTGCCAGCAGTTACCTCAGCACAGATACGCAGTATTTT.

This clone was detected many times. The rearrangement links TRBV6-6 to TRBJ2-3; D assignment may be TRBD1 or TRBD2 (5 bases each). The V gene lost 6 bases and the J gene lost 1 base, with 11 bases spanning the gap. This CDR3 has 14 residues. CDR1 MNHNY and CDR2 SVGAGI come from the germline V gene (reference sequence). CDR3 in amino acids: CASSRLGGTDTQYF. In DNA, the CDR3 is TGTGCCAGCAGCCGACTGGGGGGCACAGATACGCAGTATTTT.

The chain links TRBV5-4 to TRBJ1-2; a possible D gene is TRBD1 (6 bases). This CDR3 has 14 residues. V lost 4 bases and J 4 bases, leaving 14 bases between the germline ends. The germline gives CDR1 SGHNT, CDR2 YYREEE (reference sequence). CDR3 loop: CASSRTGPGYGYTF. In DNA form, the CDR3 reads TGTGCCAGCAGCCGTACAGGGCCGGGCTATGGCTACACCTTC.

J is TRBJ2-7 and V is TRBV6-1, with D possibly TRBD1 on 5 matching bases. V lost 3 bases to trimming and J lost 2 bases, with 8 bases between them. Germline CDR1 MNHNS, CDR2 SASEGT. The CDR3 is 13 amino acids. The CDR3 DNA follows: TGTGCCAGCAGTGAGCAACAGGCCTACGAGCAGTACTTC. Translated, it gives CASSEQQAYEQYF.

This clone has a count of ten or more. This sample includes further DNA sequences coding for the same CDR3. The chain links TRBV5-1 to TRBJ1-2; 9 nucleotides line up with TRBD1. J was trimmed by 8 bases and V by 0 bases; bases with no gene match: 8. The CDR3 spans 15 residues. CDR1 and CDR2 (germline): SGHRS, YFSETQ. In nucleotides, the CDR3 is TGCGCCAGCAGCTTGGGGGACAGGGATTCGGGAGGCTACACCTTC. This gives the protein CASSLGDRDSGGYTF.

The chain links TRBV5-1 to TRBJ2-2; D might be TRBD1 (5 bases). Trimming pared 0 bases from V and 5 bases from J, leaving 11 bases between. This CDR3 is built from 15 residues. Per germline, CDR1 SGHRS and CDR2 YFSETQ. CDR3 residues: CASSLDRTETGELFF. For the CDR3, the DNA is TGCGCCAGCAGCTTGGACAGGACGGAAACCGGGGAGCTGTTTTTT.

This chain joins TRBV4-2 and TRBJ2-7; D might be TRBD2 (5 bases). The V gene's germline CDR1 is LGHNA and CDR2 YNFKEQ. The CDR3 sequence is 15 residues long. Trimming pared 1 base from V and 1 base from J, leaving 11 bases between. CDR3 loop: CASSQGAGLSYEQYF. In nucleotides, the CDR3 is TGTGCCAGCAGCCAAGGGGCGGGCCTATCCTACGAGCAGTACTTC.

This chain uses TRBV6-6 with TRBJ1-2, with TRBD1 identical over 8 bases. Losses at the gene ends were 8 bases for V and 7 bases for J; bases not matched to a gene: 3. Germline V CDR1 and CDR2: MNHNY, SVGAGI (reference sequence). This CDR3 region has 11 residues. The chain's CDR3 is CASGTGGGYTF. DNA for the CDR3: TGTGCCAGCGGTACAGGGGGTGGCTACACCTTC.

In its sample, this clone was seen a few times. The same CDR3 arises from other DNA sequences in this sample as well. The chain uses TRBV5-1 and TRBJ2-7; unclear D gene. The germline V gene encodes CDR1 SGHRS and CDR2 YFSETQ. With 2 bases removed from V and 7 bases from J, the gap between germline ends came to 13 bases. This CDR3 region has 13 residues. The CDR3 here is CASSFGQVGEQYF. The CDR3 DNA reads TGCGCCAGCAGCTTCGGGCAGGTGGGTGAGCAGTACTTC.

The V gene is TRBV27, the J gene TRBJ2-5; TRBD1 is a possible D gene (5 bases). This CDR3 comprises 18 residues. Per the germline V gene, CDR1 is MNHEY and CDR2 is SMNVEV (reference sequence). V lost 4 bases and J 1 base, leaving 22 bases between the germline ends. The CDR3 DNA reads as TGTGCCAGCAGTTCCCCCCTACATCACAGGATCTTCCAAGAGACCCAGTACTTC. Encoded protein: CASSSPLHHRIFQETQYF.

CDR3 DNA: TGTGCCAGCAGCTTAGACCTCCCTAGCAGTTTCTTC. Translating gives CASSLDLPSSFF. V is TRBV7-9 and J is TRBJ2-1, with a weak D call TRBD2 (5 bases). The CDR3 totals 12 residues. V gave up 1 base and J gave up 16 bases, with 14 bases separating them. Per germline, CDR1 SEHNR and CDR2 FQNEAQ (reference sequence). Full variable domain (rest looked up from reference TRBV7-9 and TRBJ2-1): DTGVSQNPRHKITKRGQNVTFRCDPISEHNRLYWYRQTLGQGPEFLTYFQNEAQLEKSRLLSDRFSAERPKGSFSTLEIQRTEQGDSAMYLCASSLDLPSSFFGPGTRLTVL.